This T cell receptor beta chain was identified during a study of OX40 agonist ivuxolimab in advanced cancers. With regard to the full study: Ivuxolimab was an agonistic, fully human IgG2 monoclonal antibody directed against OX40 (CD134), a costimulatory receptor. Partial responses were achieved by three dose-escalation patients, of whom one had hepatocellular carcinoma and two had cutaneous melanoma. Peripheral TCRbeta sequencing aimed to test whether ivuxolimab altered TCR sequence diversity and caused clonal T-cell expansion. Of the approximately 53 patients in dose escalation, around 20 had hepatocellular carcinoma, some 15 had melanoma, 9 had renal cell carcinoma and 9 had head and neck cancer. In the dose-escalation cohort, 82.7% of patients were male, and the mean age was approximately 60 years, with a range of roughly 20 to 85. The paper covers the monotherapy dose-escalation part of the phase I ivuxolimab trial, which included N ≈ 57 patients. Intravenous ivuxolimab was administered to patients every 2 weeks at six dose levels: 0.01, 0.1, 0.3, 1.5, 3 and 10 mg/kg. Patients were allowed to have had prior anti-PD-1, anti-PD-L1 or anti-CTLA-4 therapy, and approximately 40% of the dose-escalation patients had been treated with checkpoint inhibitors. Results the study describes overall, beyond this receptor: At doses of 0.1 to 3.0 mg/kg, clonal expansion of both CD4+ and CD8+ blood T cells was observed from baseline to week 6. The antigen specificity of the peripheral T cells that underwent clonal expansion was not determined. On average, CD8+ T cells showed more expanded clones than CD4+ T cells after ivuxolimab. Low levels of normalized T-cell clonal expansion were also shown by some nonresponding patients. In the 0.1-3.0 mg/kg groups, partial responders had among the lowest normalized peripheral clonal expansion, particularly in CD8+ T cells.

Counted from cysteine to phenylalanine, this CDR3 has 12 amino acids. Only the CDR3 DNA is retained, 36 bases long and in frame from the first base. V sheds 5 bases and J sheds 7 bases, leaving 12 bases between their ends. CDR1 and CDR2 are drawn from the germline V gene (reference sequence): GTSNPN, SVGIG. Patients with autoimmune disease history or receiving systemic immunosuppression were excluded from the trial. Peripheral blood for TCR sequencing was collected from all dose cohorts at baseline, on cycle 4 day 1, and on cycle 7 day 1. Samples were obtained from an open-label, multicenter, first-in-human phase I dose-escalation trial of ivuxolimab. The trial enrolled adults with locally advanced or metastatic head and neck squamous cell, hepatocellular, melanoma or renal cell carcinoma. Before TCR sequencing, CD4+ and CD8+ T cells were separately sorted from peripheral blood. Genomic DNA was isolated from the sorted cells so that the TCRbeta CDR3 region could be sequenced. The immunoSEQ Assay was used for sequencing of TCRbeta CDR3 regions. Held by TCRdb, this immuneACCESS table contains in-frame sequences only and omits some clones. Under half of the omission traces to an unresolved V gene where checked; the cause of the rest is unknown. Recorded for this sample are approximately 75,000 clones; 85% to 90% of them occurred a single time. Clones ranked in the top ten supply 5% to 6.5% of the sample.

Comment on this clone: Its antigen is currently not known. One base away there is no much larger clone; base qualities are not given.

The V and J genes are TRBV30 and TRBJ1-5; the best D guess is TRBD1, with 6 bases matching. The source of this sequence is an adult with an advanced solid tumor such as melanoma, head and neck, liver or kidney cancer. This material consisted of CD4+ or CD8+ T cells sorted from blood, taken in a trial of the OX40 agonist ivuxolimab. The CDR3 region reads CAWATGKQPQHF. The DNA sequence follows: TGTGCCTGGGCTACAGGGAAACAGCCCCAGCATTTT.